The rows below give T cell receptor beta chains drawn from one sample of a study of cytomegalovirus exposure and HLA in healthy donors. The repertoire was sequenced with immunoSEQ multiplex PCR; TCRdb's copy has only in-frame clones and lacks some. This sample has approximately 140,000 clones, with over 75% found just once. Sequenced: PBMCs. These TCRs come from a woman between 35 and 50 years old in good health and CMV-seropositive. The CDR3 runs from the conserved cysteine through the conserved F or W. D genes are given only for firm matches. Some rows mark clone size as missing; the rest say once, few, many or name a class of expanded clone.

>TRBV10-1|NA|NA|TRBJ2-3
CASKADIADTQYF
TGCGCCAGCAAAGCCGATATCGCAGATACGCAGTATTTT
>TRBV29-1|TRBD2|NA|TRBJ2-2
CSVAGTSGITGELFF
TGCAGCGTTGCCGGGACTAGCGGTATCACCGGGGAGCTGTTTTTT
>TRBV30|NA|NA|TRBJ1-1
CAWNRNTEAFF
TGTGCCTGGAACAGGAACACTGAAGCTTTCTTT
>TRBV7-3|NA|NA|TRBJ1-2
CASSLFSGYGYTF
TGTGCCAGCAGCTTATTTTCGGGGTATGGCTACACCTTC
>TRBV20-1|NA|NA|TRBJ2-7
CSARDPAKQYF
TGCAGTGCTAGAGACCCCGCGAAGCAGTACTTC
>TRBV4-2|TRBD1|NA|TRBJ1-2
CASSQGTGNNYGYTF
TGTGCCAGCAGCCAAGGGACAGGGAATAACTATGGCTACACCTTC
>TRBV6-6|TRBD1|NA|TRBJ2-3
CASSKMGQGDTDTQYF
TGTGCCAGCAGTAAAATGGGACAGGGCGACACAGATACGCAGTATTTT
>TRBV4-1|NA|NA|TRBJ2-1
CASSQDPNEQFF
TGCGCCAGCAGCCAAGATCCTAATGAGCAGTTCTTC
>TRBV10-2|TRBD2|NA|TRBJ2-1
CASSIARGGGNEQFF
TGCGCCAGCAGTATAGCGCGGGGGGGTGGCAATGAGCAGTTCTTC
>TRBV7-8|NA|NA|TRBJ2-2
CASSLAQNTGELFF
TGTGCCAGCAGCTTAGCCCAGAACACCGGGGAGCTGTTTTTT
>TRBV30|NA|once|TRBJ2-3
CAWSVGGDTQYF
TGTGCCTGGAGTGTAGGCGGAGATACGCAGTATTTT
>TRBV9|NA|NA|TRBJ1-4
CASSVAGATNEKLFF
TGTGCCAGCAGCGTAGCGGGAGCAACTAATGAAAAACTGTTTTTT
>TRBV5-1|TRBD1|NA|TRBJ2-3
CASSFKPGQGASDTQYF
TGCGCCAGCAGCTTTAAACCGGGACAGGGGGCCTCAGATACGCAGTATTTT
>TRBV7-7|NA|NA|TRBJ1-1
CASSSQEDSEAFF
TGTGCTAGCAGCTCCCAAGAGGACAGTGAAGCTTTCTTT
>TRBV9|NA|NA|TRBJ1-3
CASSVEQGFGNTIYF
TGTGCCAGCAGCGTTGAACAGGGTTTTGGAAACACCATATATTTT
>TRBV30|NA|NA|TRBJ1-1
CAWSAREGTEAFF
TGTGCCTGGAGTGCCAGGGAGGGCACTGAAGCTTTCTTT
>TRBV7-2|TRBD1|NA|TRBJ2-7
CASSFYGTAYEQYF
TGTGCCAGCAGCTTCTATGGGACAGCCTACGAGCAGTACTTC
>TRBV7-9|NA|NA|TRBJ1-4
CASRKRRGGTNEKLFF
TGTGCCAGCAGAAAGCGCCGGGGGGGTACTAATGAAAAACTGTTTTTT
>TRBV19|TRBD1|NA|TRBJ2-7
CASSAGTGAAEQYF
TGTGCCAGTAGCGCCGGGACAGGGGCTGCCGAGCAGTACTTC
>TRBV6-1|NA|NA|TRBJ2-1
CASKPGSLYNEQFF
TGTGCCAGCAAACCCGGGTCCCTCTACAATGAGCAGTTCTTC
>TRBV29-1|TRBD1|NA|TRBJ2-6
CSVEDLTGQVPSGANVLTF
TGCAGCGTTGAAGATCTAACGGGACAGGTCCCCTCTGGGGCCAACGTCCTGACTTTC
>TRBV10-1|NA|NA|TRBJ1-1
CASSESHQSSVEAFF
TGCGCCAGCAGTGAGTCACACCAGTCCAGCGTTGAAGCTTTCTTT
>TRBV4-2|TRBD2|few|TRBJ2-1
CASSPTSGSLVNEQFF
TGTGCCAGCAGCCCGACTAGCGGGAGTTTGGTCAATGAGCAGTTCTTC
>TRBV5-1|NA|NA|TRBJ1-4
CASSLAGIPYNEKLFF
TGCGCCAGCAGCTTGGCAGGGATTCCTTATAATGAAAAACTGTTTTTT
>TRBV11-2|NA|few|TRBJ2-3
CASSLGGGPDTQYF
TGTGCCAGCAGCTTAGGGGGGGGCCCAGATACGCAGTATTTT
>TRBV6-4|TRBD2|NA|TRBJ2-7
CASSDSYSGRAGVYEQYF
TGTGCCAGCAGTGACTCCTACAGCGGGAGGGCGGGGGTTTACGAGCAGTACTTC
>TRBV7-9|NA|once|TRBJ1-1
CASSLSRANTEAFF
TGTGCCAGCAGCTTATCCAGGGCTAACACTGAAGCTTTCTTT
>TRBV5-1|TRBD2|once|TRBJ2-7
CASSLTERGVLGEQYF
TGCGCCAGCAGCTTGACCGAGCGGGGGGTTTTGGGCGAGCAGTACTTC
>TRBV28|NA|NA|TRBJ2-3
CASISLFPGGPRTDTQYF
TGTGCCAGCATATCCCTTTTCCCGGGGGGCCCTCGCACAGATACGCAGTATTTT
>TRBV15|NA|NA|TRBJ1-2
CATSRPGYGYTF
TGTGCCACCAGCAGACCAGGGTATGGCTACACCTTC
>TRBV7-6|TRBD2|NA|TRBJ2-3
CASSSRGLAGSDTQYF
TGTGCCAGCAGCTCAAGAGGACTAGCGGGAAGTGATACGCAGTATTTT
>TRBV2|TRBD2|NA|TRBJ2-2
CASRAGLAGGPSTGELFF
TGTGCCAGCAGGGCGGGACTAGCGGGAGGGCCCAGCACCGGGGAGCTGTTTTTT
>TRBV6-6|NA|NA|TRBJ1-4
CASSLRQANEKLFF
TGTGCCAGCAGCCTTCGGCAGGCGAATGAAAAACTGTTTTTT
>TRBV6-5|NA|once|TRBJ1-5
CASRQKNQPQHF
TGTGCCAGCCGCCAGAAGAATCAGCCCCAGCATTTT
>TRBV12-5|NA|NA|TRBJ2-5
CASGLVLSYQETQYF
TGTGCTAGTGGTTTGGTACTGTCGTACCAAGAGACCCAGTACTTC
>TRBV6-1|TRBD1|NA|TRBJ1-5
CASSEAGGEYQPQHF
TGTGCCAGCAGTGAAGCAGGGGGCGAGTATCAGCCCCAGCATTTT
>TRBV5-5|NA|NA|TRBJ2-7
CASSPPLRGSYEQYF
TGTGCCAGCAGCCCCCCCCTGAGGGGGTCCTACGAGCAGTACTTC
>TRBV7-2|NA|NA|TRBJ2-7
CASSLRQGYEQYF
TGTGCCAGCAGCTTACGGCAGGGCTACGAGCAGTACTTC
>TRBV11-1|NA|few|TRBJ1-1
CASSRGLAEAFF
TGTGCCAGCAGCCGGGGACTGGCGGAAGCTTTCTTT
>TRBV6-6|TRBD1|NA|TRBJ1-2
CALSGQGSGYTF
TGTGCCCTGTCGGGACAGGGGTCTGGCTACACCTTC
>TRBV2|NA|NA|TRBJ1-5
CASSEVAGLNQPQHF
TGTGCCAGCAGTGAGGTCGCGGGGCTCAATCAGCCCCAGCATTTT
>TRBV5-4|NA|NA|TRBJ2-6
CASSSHGSGSGANVLTF
TGTGCCAGCAGCTCCCATGGTAGCGGCTCTGGGGCCAACGTCCTGACTTTC
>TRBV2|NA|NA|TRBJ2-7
CASSEDSSRDEQYF
TGTGCCAGCAGTGAGGACAGTTCGAGGGACGAGCAGTACTTC
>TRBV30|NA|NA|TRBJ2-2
CAWDRTGLNGELFF
TGTGCCTGGGATCGAACAGGTCTGAACGGGGAGCTGTTTTTT
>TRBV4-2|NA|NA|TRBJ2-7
CASSQGSYEQYF
TGTGCCAGCAGCCAAGGTAGCTACGAGCAGTACTTC
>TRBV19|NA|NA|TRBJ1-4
CASSPATNEKLFF
TGTGCCAGTAGTCCCGCAACTAATGAAAAACTGTTTTTT
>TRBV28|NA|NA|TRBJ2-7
CASSLRFQGEQYF
TGTGCCAGCAGTTTAAGGTTCCAGGGGGAGCAGTACTTC
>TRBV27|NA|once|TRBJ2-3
CASSLASPRDTQYF
TGTGCCAGCAGTTTAGCGTCCCCCCGAGATACGCAGTATTTT
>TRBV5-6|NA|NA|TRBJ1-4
CASSFGTGSIPEKLFF
TGTGCCAGCAGCTTTGGCACAGGGTCGATTCCTGAAAAACTGTTTTTT
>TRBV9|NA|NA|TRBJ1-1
CASSAGGGGPLTEAFF
TGTGCCAGCAGCGCAGGAGGGGGGGGGCCATTGACTGAAGCTTTCTTT
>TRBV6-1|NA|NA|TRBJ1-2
CAISTGNYGYTF
TGTGCCATCTCTACAGGGAACTATGGCTACACCTTC
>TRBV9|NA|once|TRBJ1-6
CASSVLDSTPGSSPLHF
TGTGCCAGCAGCGTACTAGATTCGACCCCCGGAAGTTCACCCCTCCACTTT
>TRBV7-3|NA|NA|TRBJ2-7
CASSLSTSSYEQYF
TGTGCCAGCAGCTTATCGACTTCCTCCTACGAGCAGTACTTC
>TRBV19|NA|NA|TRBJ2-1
CASSISPSSYNEQFF
TGTGCCAGTAGTATTAGCCCGTCCTCCTACAATGAGCAGTTCTTC